The rows below give T cell receptor beta chains drawn from one sample of a study of lymphopenia after photon versus proton radiotherapy. Sequenced by immunoSEQ multiplex PCR; TCRdb stores in-frame clones only, minus some. The sample has some 64,000 clones; about nine tenths are singletons. The material was peripheral blood, obtained from a patient treated with proton-based radiotherapy. The receptors were gathered from a man older than 75 with esophageal cancer. The CDR3 runs from the conserved cysteine through the conserved F or W. The D gene is left open where the match is weak. Size tells how often a clone was seen (once, few, many) or the class of an expanded clone, and some rows leave it out.

D gene: -; V gene: TRBV18; clone size: -; J gene: TRBJ2-1; CDR3 protein: CASSPLQGDYNEQFF; CDR3 DNA: TGTGCCAGCTCACCCTTACAAGGGGACTACAATGAGCAGTTCTTC
D gene: TRBD2; V gene: TRBV11-2; clone size: -; J gene: TRBJ2-4; CDR3 protein: CASSSLAGGPVDIQYF; CDR3 DNA: TGTGCCAGCAGCTCCCTAGCGGGGGGGCCGGTAGACATTCAGTACTTC
D gene: -; V gene: TRBV19; clone size: -; J gene: TRBJ1-1; CDR3 protein: CASGGSEMNTEAFF; CDR3 DNA: TGTGCCAGTGGGGGCAGTGAAATGAACACTGAAGCTTTCTTT
D gene: -; V gene: TRBV30; clone size: -; J gene: TRBJ1-2; CDR3 protein: CAWKRLELVSIGYTF; CDR3 DNA: TGTGCCTGGAAAAGGCTAGAATTGGTTTCCATCGGCTACACCTTC
D gene: -; V gene: TRBV9; clone size: -; J gene: TRBJ2-2; CDR3 protein: CASSEWGIGTGELFF; CDR3 DNA: TGTGCCAGCAGCGAGTGGGGCATTGGCACCGGGGAGCTGTTTTTT
D gene: -; V gene: TRBV4-3; clone size: -; J gene: TRBJ2-5; CDR3 protein: CASSQARVETQYF; CDR3 DNA: TGCGCCAGCAGCCAAGCTCGGGTGGAGACCCAGTACTTC
D gene: -; V gene: TRBV7-2; clone size: -; J gene: TRBJ2-3; CDR3 protein: CASSLVGDPSTDTQYF; CDR3 DNA: TGTGCCAGCAGCTTAGTTGGGGACCCAAGCACAGATACGCAGTATTTT
D gene: -; V gene: TRBV13; clone size: -; J gene: TRBJ1-3; CDR3 protein: CASGADPTLSGNTIYF; CDR3 DNA: TGTGCCAGCGGGGCGGACCCGACTCTTTCTGGAAACACCATATATTTT
D gene: -; V gene: TRBV4-3; clone size: -; J gene: TRBJ1-1; CDR3 protein: CASSQEPRLDTEAFF; CDR3 DNA: TGCGCCAGCAGCCAAGAGCCACGTCTAGACACTGAAGCTTTCTTT
D gene: -; V gene: TRBV28; clone size: -; J gene: TRBJ2-7; CDR3 protein: CASSLARDPVGEQYF; CDR3 DNA: TGTGCCAGCAGTTTGGCCCGGGACCCCGTAGGCGAGCAGTACTTC
D gene: -; V gene: TRBV25-1; clone size: -; J gene: TRBJ2-1; CDR3 protein: CASSEARHNEQFF; CDR3 DNA: TGTGCCAGCAGTGAGGCACGCCACAATGAGCAGTTCTTC
D gene: -; V gene: TRBV7-2; clone size: -; J gene: TRBJ2-3; CDR3 protein: CASSGGPLDRDTQYF; CDR3 DNA: TGTGCCAGCAGTGGGGGACCCCTGGACCGGGATACGCAGTATTTT
D gene: TRBD1; V gene: TRBV6-5; clone size: -; J gene: TRBJ1-1; CDR3 protein: CASSRRDRGEAFF; CDR3 DNA: TGTGCCAGCAGTCGCCGGGACAGGGGTGAAGCTTTCTTT
D gene: -; V gene: TRBV19; clone size: -; J gene: TRBJ2-2; CDR3 protein: CASSIQGSTGELFF; CDR3 DNA: TGTGCCAGTAGTATTCAGGGGTCCACCGGGGAGCTGTTTTTT
D gene: -; V gene: TRBV4-2; clone size: -; J gene: TRBJ2-1; CDR3 protein: CASSQQDNEQFF; CDR3 DNA: TGTGCCAGCAGCCAACAGGACAATGAGCAGTTCTTC
D gene: TRBD1; V gene: TRBV6-5; clone size: -; J gene: TRBJ1-2; CDR3 protein: CASSQSGGDGYTF; CDR3 DNA: TGTGCCAGCAGTCAATCAGGGGGGGATGGCTACACCTTC
D gene: -; V gene: TRBV19; clone size: -; J gene: TRBJ1-5; CDR3 protein: CASSPDLDQPQHF; CDR3 DNA: TGTGCCAGTAGTCCGGACCTAGATCAGCCCCAGCATTTT
D gene: TRBD2; V gene: TRBV6-5; clone size: -; J gene: TRBJ2-3; CDR3 protein: CASNPGTSGEDTQYF; CDR3 DNA: TGTGCCAGCAATCCCGGGACTAGCGGGGAAGATACGCAGTATTTT
D gene: -; V gene: TRBV9; clone size: -; J gene: TRBJ2-3; CDR3 protein: CASSVDIQGLDTQYF; CDR3 DNA: TGTGCCAGCAGCGTAGATATTCAGGGGTTAGATACGCAGTATTTT
D gene: -; V gene: TRBV15; clone size: -; J gene: TRBJ2-7; CDR3 protein: CATSSGAVWEQYF; CDR3 DNA: TGTGCCACCAGCAGTGGGGCTGTCTGGGAGCAGTACTTC
D gene: -; V gene: TRBV21-1; clone size: few; J gene: TRBJ2-7; CDR3 protein: CASSKTTDTSYEQYF; CDR3 DNA: TGTGCCAGCAGCAAGACGACCGACACCTCCTACGAGCAGTACTTC
D gene: -; V gene: TRBV30; clone size: -; J gene: TRBJ1-5; CDR3 protein: CAWSVEGNQPQHF; CDR3 DNA: TGTGCCTGGAGTGTTGAGGGCAATCAGCCCCAGCATTTT
D gene: TRBD2; V gene: TRBV4-1; clone size: -; J gene: TRBJ2-7; CDR3 protein: CASSQTPGLAGEPYEQYF; CDR3 DNA: TGCGCCAGCAGCCAGACGCCGGGACTAGCGGGGGAACCCTACGAGCAGTACTTC
D gene: -; V gene: TRBV5-4; clone size: -; J gene: TRBJ2-2; CDR3 protein: CASSFRLTTNTGELFF; CDR3 DNA: TGTGCCAGCAGCTTCAGGTTAACAACGAACACCGGGGAGCTGTTTTTT
D gene: TRBD1; V gene: TRBV7-8; clone size: -; J gene: TRBJ2-7; CDR3 protein: CASSGWDRAWLKQYF; CDR3 DNA: TGTGCCAGCAGCGGGTGGGACAGGGCTTGGCTAAAGCAGTACTTC
D gene: -; V gene: TRBV5-1; clone size: once; J gene: TRBJ2-7; CDR3 protein: CASSDNSPSYEQYF; CDR3 DNA: TGCGCCAGCAGCGATAACAGCCCCTCCTACGAGCAGTACTTC
D gene: -; V gene: TRBV4-3; clone size: -; J gene: TRBJ1-3; CDR3 protein: CASSQDSGTGRLDDTIYF; CDR3 DNA: TGCGCCAGCAGCCAAGATTCGGGAACAGGGAGGCTTGATGACACCATATATTTT
D gene: -; V gene: TRBV19; clone size: -; J gene: TRBJ2-7; CDR3 protein: CASSPGPLNEQYF; CDR3 DNA: TGTGCCAGCTCCCCAGGGCCTCTCAACGAGCAGTACTTC
D gene: -; V gene: TRBV6-1; clone size: -; J gene: TRBJ1-1; CDR3 protein: CASSGPRANTEAFF; CDR3 DNA: TGTGCCAGCAGTGGACCGAGGGCGAACACTGAAGCTTTCTTT
D gene: -; V gene: TRBV11-2; clone size: -; J gene: TRBJ2-5; CDR3 protein: CASSLIRGQETQYF; CDR3 DNA: TGTGCCAGCAGCTTAATCAGGGGCCAAGAGACCCAGTACTTC